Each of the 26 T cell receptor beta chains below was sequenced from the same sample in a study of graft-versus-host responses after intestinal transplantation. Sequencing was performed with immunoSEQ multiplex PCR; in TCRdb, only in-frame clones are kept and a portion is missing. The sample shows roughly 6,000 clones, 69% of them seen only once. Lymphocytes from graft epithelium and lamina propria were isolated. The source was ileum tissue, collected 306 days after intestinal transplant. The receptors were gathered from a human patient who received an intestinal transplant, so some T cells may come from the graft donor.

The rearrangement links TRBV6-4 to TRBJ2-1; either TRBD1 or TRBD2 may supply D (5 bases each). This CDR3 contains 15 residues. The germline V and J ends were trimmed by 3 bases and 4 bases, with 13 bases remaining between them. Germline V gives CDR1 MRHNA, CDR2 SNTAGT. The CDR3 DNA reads TGTGCCAGCAGTGAGGGACCAACCAGGTACAATGAGCAGTTCTTC. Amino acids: CASSEGPTRYNEQFF.

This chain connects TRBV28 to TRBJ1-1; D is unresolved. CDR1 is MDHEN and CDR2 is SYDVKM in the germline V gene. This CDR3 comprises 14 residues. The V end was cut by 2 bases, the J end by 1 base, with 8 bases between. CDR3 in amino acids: CASSLTVWNTEAFF. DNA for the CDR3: TGTGCCAGCAGTTTAACCGTCTGGAACACTGAAGCTTTCTTT.

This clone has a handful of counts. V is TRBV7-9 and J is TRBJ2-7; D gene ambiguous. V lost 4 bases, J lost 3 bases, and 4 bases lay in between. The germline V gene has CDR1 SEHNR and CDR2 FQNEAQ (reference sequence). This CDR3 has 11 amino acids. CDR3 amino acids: CASSSLYEQYF. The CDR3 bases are TGTGCCAGCAGCTCCCTCTACGAGCAGTACTTC.

CDR3 DNA: TGTGCCAGCAGTGAACTAGCGGGGGGCCTCCTTGGCGGGGAGCTGTTTTTT. Protein sequence: CASSELAGGLLGGELFF. The genes are TRBV25-1 and TRBJ2-2; 11 nucleotides agree with TRBD2. This CDR3 contains 17 residues. CDR1 is MGHDK and CDR2 is SYGVNS in the germline V gene. The junction had 9 bases not matched to a gene; V was cut back by 2 bases and J by 7 bases.

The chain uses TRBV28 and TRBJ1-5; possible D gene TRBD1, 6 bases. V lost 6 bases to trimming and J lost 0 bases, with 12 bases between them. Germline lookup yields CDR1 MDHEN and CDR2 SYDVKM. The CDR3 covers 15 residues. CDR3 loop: CASSFGQHSNQPQHF. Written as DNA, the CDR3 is TGTGCCAGCAGCTTTGGACAGCATAGCAATCAGCCCCAGCATTTT.

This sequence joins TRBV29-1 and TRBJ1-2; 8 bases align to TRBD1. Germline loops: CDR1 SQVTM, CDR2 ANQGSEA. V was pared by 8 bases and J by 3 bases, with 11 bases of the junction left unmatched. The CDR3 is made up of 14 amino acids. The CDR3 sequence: CSTYRTGRHYGYTF. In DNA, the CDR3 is TGCAGCACGTACCGGACAGGGAGACACTATGGCTACACCTTC. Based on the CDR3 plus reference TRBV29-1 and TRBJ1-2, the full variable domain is SAVISQKPSRDICQRGTSLTIQCQVDSQVTMMFWYRQQPGQSLTLIATANQGSEATYESGFVIDKFPISRPNLTFSTLTVSNMSPEDSSIYLCSTYRTGRHYGYTFGSGTRLTVV.

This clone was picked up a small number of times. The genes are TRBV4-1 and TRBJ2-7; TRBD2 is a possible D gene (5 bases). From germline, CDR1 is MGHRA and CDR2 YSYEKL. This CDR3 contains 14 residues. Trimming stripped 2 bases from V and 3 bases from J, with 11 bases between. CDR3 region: CASSQYSEDYEQYF. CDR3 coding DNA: TGCGCCAGCAGCCAATATTCGGAGGACTACGAGCAGTACTTC.

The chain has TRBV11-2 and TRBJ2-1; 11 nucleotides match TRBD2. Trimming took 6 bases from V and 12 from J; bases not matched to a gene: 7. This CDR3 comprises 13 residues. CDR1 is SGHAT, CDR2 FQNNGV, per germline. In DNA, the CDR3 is TGTGCCAGCAGGCTAACTAGCGGGAGAAGGCAGTTCTTC. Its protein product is CASRLTSGRRQFF.

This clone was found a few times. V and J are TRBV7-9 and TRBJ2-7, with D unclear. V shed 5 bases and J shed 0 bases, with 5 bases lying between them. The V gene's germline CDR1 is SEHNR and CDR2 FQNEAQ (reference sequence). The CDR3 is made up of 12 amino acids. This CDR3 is CASSLNSYEQYF. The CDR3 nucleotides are TGTGCCAGCAGCCTAAACTCCTACGAGCAGTACTTC. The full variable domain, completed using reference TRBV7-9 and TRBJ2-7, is DTGVSQNPRHKITKRGQNVTFRCDPISEHNRLYWYRQTLGQGPEFLTYFQNEAQLEKSRLLSDRFSAERPKGSFSTLEIQRTEQGDSAMYLCASSLNSYEQYFGPGTRLTVT.

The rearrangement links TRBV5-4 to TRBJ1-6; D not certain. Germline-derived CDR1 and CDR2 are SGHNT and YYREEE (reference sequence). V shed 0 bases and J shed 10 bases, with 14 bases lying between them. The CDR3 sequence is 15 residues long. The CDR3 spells CASSLAPGLRSPLHF. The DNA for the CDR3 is TGTGCCAGCAGCTTGGCTCCAGGCCTTCGGTCACCCCTCCACTTT.

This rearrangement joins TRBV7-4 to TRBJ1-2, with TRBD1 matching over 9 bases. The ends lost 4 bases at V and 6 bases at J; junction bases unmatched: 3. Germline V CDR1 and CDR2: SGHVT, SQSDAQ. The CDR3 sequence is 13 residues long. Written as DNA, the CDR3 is TGTGCCAGCAGCTCCACAGGGGGCGATGGCTACACCTTC. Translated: CASSSTGGDGYTF.

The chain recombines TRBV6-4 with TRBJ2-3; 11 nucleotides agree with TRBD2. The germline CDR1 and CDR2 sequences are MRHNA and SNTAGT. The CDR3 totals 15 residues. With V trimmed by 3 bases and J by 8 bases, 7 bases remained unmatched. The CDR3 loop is CASSELAGDFSTQYF. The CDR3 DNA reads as TGTGCCAGCAGTGAACTAGCGGGGGATTTCAGTACGCAGTATTTT.

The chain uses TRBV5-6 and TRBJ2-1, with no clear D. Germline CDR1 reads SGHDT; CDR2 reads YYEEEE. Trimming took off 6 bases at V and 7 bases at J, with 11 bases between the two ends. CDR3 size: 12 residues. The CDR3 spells CASTSSVNEQFF. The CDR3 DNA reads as TGTGCCAGCACCTCTTCGGTAAATGAGCAGTTCTTC.

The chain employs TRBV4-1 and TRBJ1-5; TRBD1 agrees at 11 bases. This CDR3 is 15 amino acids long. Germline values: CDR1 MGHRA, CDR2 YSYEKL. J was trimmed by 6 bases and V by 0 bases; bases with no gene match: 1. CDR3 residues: CASSQDGTGGQPQHF. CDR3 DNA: TGCGCCAGCAGCCAAGATGGGACAGGGGGTCAGCCCCAGCATTTT.

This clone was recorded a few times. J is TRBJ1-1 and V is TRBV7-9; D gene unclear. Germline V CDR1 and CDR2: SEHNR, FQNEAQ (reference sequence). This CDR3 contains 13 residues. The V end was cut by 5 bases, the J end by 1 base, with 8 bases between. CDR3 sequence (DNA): TGTGCCAGCAGCCCCAGACAGAACACTGAAGCTTTCTTT. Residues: CASSPRQNTEAFF.

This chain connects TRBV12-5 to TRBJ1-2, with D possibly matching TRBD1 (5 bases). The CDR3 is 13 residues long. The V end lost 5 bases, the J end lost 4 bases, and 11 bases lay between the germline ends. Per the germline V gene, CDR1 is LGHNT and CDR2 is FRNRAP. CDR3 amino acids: CASGRDGGYGYTF. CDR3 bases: TGTGCTAGTGGTCGAGATGGGGGCTATGGCTACACCTTC.

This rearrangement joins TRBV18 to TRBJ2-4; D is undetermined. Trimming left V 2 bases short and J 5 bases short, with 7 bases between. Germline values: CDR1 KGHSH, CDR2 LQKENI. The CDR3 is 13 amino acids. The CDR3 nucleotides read TGTGCCAGCTCACCAGGACCCCAAAACATTCAGTACTTC. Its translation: CASSPGPQNIQYF.

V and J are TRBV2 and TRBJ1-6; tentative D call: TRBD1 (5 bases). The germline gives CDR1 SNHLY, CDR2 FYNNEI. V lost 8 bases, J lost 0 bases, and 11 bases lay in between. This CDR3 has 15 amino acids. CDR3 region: CASGPGSSYNSPLHF. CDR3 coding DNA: TGTGCCAGCGGGCCAGGGAGCTCCTATAATTCACCCCTCCACTTT.

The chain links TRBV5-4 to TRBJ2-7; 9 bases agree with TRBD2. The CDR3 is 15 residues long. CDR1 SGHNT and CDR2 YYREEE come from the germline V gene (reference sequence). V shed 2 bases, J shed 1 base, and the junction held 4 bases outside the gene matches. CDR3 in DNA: TGTGCCAGCAGCTTTTCTAGCGGGGTTTCCTACGAGCAGTACTTC. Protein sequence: CASSFSSGVSYEQYF. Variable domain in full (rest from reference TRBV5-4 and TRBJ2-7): ETGVTQSPTHLIKTRGQQVTLRCSSQSGHNTVSWYQQALGQGPQFIFQYYREEENGRGNFPPRFSGLQFPNYSSELNVNALELDDSALYLCASSFSSGVSYEQYFGPGTRLTVT.

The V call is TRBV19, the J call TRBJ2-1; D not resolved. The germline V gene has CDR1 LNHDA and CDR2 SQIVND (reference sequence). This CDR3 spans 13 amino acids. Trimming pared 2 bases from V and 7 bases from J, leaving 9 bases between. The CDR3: CASSIPLENEQFF. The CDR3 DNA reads TGTGCCAGTAGTATACCCCTAGAAAATGAGCAGTTCTTC.

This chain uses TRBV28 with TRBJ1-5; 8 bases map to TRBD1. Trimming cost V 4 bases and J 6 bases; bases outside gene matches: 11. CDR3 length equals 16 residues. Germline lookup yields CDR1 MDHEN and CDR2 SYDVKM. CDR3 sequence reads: CASSSPRQGAGQPQHF. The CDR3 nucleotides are TGTGCCAGCAGTTCTCCTCGCCAGGGGGCGGGTCAGCCCCAGCATTTT. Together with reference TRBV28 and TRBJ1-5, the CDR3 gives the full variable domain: DVKVTQSSRYLVKRTGEKVFLECVQDMDHENMFWYRQDPGLGLRLIYFSYDVKMKEKGDIPEGYSVSREKKERFSLILESASTNQTSMYLCASSSPRQGAGQPQHFGDGTRLSIL.

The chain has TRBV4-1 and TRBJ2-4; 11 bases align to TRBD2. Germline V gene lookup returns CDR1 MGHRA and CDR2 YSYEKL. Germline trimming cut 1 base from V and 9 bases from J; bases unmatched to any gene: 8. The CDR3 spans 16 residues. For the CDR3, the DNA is TGCGCCAGCAGCCAAGGGATAGCGGGGGGGCTAAGCATTCAGTACTTC. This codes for CASSQGIAGGLSIQYF.

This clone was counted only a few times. The CDR3, as DNA: TGTGCCAGCAGGGGGACTAGCGGGAGTGGAGGGGCCGGGGAGCTGTTTTTT. It is translated as CASRGTSGSGGAGELFF. This chain connects TRBV9 to TRBJ2-2, with 14 bases aligning to TRBD2. Germline V gives CDR1 SGDLS, CDR2 YYNGEE. This CDR3 spans 17 amino acids. The trim removed 5 bases at V and 6 bases at J, leaving 9 bases unmatched.

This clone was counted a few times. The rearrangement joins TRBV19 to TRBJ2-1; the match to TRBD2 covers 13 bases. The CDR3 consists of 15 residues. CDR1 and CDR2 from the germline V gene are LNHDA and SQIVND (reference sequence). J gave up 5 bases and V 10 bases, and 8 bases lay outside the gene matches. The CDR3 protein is CATTSGRAIDNEQFF. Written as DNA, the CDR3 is TGTGCCACTACTAGCGGGAGGGCGATCGACAATGAGCAGTTCTTC. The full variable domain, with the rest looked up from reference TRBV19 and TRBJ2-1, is DGGITQSPKYLFRKEGQNVTLSCEQNLNHDAMYWYRQDPGQGLRLIYYSQIVNDFQKGDIAEGYSVSREKKESFPLTVTSAQKNPTAFYLCATTSGRAIDNEQFFGPGTRLTVL.

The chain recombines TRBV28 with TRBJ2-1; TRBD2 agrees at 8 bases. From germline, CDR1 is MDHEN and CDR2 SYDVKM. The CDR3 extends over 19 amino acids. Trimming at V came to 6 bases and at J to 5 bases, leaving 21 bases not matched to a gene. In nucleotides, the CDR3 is TGTGCCAGCAGCCGATCTCACCAACGAAGGCGGGAGGCTCACAATGAGCAGTTCTTC. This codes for CASSRSHQRRREAHNEQFF.

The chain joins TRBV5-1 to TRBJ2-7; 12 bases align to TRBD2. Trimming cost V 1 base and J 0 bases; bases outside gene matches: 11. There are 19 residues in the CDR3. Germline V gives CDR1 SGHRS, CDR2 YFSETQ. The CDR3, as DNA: TGCGCCAGCAGCTTGACAGGCTCGGCTAGCGGGAGGGCCTCCTACGAGCAGTACTTC. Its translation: CASSLTGSASGRASYEQYF.